The 22 T cell receptor beta chains listed next were all sequenced from one sample in a study of CD8+ T cells in alopecia areata. TCR sequencing used cDNA made by reverse transcription of extracted RNA. This table comes from immunoSEQ multiplex PCR, and its TCRdb copy is limited to in-frame clones, with some not included. The sample lists fewer than 200,000 clones; about 63% were seen once. The starting material was CD4+ T cells sorted from blood, obtained at week 0. The receptors were gathered from a human donor with alopecia areata.

This chain uses TRBV7-9 with TRBJ1-6, with 7 bases that match TRBD1. V lost 1 base, J lost 10 bases, and 4 bases stayed unmatched. There are 14 residues in the CDR3. The V gene's germline CDR1 is SEHNR and CDR2 FQNEAQ (reference sequence). CDR3 amino acids: CASSLGQGRSPLHF. Here the CDR3 DNA reads TGTGCCAGCAGCTTAGGACAGGGTCGATCACCCCTCCACTTT.

This chain's CDR3 is CASSVRDRTDTQYF. As DNA, the CDR3 is TGTGCCAGCAGTGTCAGGGACCGCACAGATACGCAGTATTTT. The chain recombines TRBV25-1 with TRBJ2-3; tentatively, D is TRBD1 or TRBD2 (5 bases each). The CDR3 contains 14 residues. Germline V lookup: CDR1 MGHDK, CDR2 SYGVNS. The V end lost 4 bases, the J end lost 1 base, and 9 bases lay between the germline ends.

In its sample, this clone was seen once. V usage is TRBV27 and J usage is TRBJ1-5; 7 positions match TRBD1. Germline V lookup: CDR1 MNHEY, CDR2 SMNVEV (reference sequence). The CDR3 extends over 14 amino acids. The V segment lost 6 bases and the J segment 4 bases; nucleotides outside the gene matches: 6. The CDR3 DNA sequence: TGTGCCAGCAGGCTGACAGGGACTAATCAGCCCCAGCATTTT. Protein sequence: CASRLTGTNQPQHF.

The V and J genes are TRBV30 and TRBJ1-2; no reliable D call. This CDR3 is 13 amino acids long. Germline CDR1 and CDR2: GTSNPN and SVGIG (reference sequence). V lost 3 bases and J lost 4, with 12 bases in between. DNA for the CDR3: TGTGCCTGGAGGGGCCAGGCCCGCTATGGCTACACCTTC. Protein sequence: CAWRGQARYGYTF.

This clone was seen a handful of times. The chain is built from TRBV5-1 and TRBJ2-6, with TRBD1 matching 7 bases. The CDR3 has 17 amino acids. Trimming at V came to 4 bases and at J to 0 bases, leaving 7 bases not matched to a gene. Germline V gives CDR1 SGHRS, CDR2 YFSETQ. This chain's CDR3 is CASSKGDSGSGANVLTF. The CDR3 DNA reads TGCGCCAGCAGCAAAGGGGACAGCGGCTCTGGGGCCAACGTCCTGACTTTC.

The V gene is TRBV5-1, the J gene TRBJ1-5; 7 positions agree with TRBD1. The CDR3 consists of 15 residues. V shed 3 bases and J 3 bases; nucleotides not matched to a gene: 6. The germline gives CDR1 SGHRS, CDR2 YFSETQ. In DNA, the CDR3 is TGCGCCAGCAGCTGGGAGGGACAGCTCAATCAGCCCCAGCATTTT. It encodes CASSWEGQLNQPQHF.

The CDR3 DNA is TGTGCCAGTAGTAATCCGGGACGTGGGTCGTATGGCTACACCTTC. It codes for CASSNPGRGSYGYTF. The V call is TRBV19, the J call TRBJ1-2; D is possibly TRBD1 (5 bases). Germline CDR1 and CDR2: LNHDA and SQIVND (reference sequence). The V and J ends lost 4 bases and 5 bases respectively, with 17 bases between them. This CDR3 region has 15 residues.

This sequence joins TRBV14 and TRBJ2-5, with 12 positions matching TRBD1. The CDR3 contains 17 residues. Germline CDR1 reads SGHDN; CDR2 reads FVKESK. J gave up 5 bases and V 0 bases, and 7 bases lay outside the gene matches. The CDR3 DNA reads as TGTGCCAGCAGCCAAGATGCTGGGACAGGGGGCGAGGAGACCCAGTACTTC. Protein sequence: CASSQDAGTGGEETQYF. Filled out from reference TRBV14 and TRBJ2-5, the complete variable domain reads EAGVTQFPSHSVIEKGQTVTLRCDPISGHDNLYWYRRVMGKEIKFLLHFVKESKQDESGMPNNRFLAERTGGTYSTLKVQPAELEDSGVYFCASSQDAGTGGEETQYFGPGTRLLVL.

This chain links TRBV7-9 with TRBJ2-1; D remains ambiguous. V dropped 5 bases and J dropped 4 bases, with 3 bases sitting between them. The CDR3 has 11 amino acids. Germline V gene data show CDR1 as SEHNR and CDR2 as FQNEAQ (reference sequence). The CDR3 region is CASSEYNEQFF. For the CDR3, the DNA is TGTGCCAGCAGCGAATACAATGAGCAGTTCTTC.

This clone was seen more than once but under ten times. The chain joins TRBV5-4 to TRBJ2-5, with 15 bases lining up with TRBD2. This CDR3 is built from 17 residues. Germline-derived CDR1 and CDR2 are SGHNT and YYREEE (reference sequence). V lost 4 bases and J lost 2; bases outside the gene matches: 6. The CDR3 bases are TGTGCCAGCAGCAGGACTAGCGGGGGGGTCGGACAAGAGACCCAGTACTTC. Residues: CASSRTSGGVGQETQYF.

This chain uses TRBV2 with TRBJ2-7; D not resolved. V dropped 6 bases and J dropped 6 bases, with 9 bases sitting between them. The CDR3 sequence is 11 residues long. CDR1 SNHLY and CDR2 FYNNEI come from the germline V gene. CDR3 DNA: TGTGCCAGCAGCGTGTCCCTCGAGCAGTACTTC. As protein: CASSVSLEQYF.

A few counts support this clone. One junction end does not reproduce the germline sequence, and a read error may be involved. V usage is TRBV29-1 and J usage is TRBJ1-1; D gene unclear. This CDR3 comprises 12 residues. Germline-derived CDR1 and CDR2 are SQVTM and ANQGSEA. The DNA for the CDR3 is TGTCATTACGACGTAGCGAACACTGAAGCTTTCTTT. Translating it yields CHYDVANTEAFF.

This sequence joins TRBV18 and TRBJ1-2, with D possibly being TRBD1 (6 bases). V was trimmed by 3 bases and J by 0 bases, leaving 14 bases between them. CDR1 and CDR2 from the germline V gene are KGHSH and LQKENI. The CDR3 runs to 16 residues. DNA of the CDR3: TGTGCCAGCTCACCTTCGACAGGCCGAGCTAACTATGGCTACACCTTC. Amino acids: CASSPSTGRANYGYTF.

This sequence joins TRBV30 and TRBJ1-2; TRBD1 matches 7 bases. V lost 0 bases, J lost 4 bases, and 8 bases stayed unmatched. Germline assignment: CDR1 GTSNPN and CDR2 SVGIG (reference sequence). This CDR3 spans 15 amino acids. The DNA of the CDR3 is TGTGCCTGGAGTGTAAAGGGGGCGCGGATCTATGGCTACACCTTC. Protein: CAWSVKGARIYGYTF.

The chain uses TRBV4-1 and TRBJ1-1, with D hard to call. This CDR3 is built from 15 residues. In germline, CDR1 is MGHRA, CDR2 YSYEKL. Trimming removed 2 bases from V and 10 bases from J, with 20 bases in between. CDR3 DNA sequence: TGCGCCAGCAGCCAAACATTCGGCAGAACAAGAGGAGCTTTCTTT. This encodes CASSQTFGRTRGAFF.

The sample holds a few counts of this clone. The CDR3 loop reads CSVLGQGGSTEAFF. CDR3 sequence (DNA): TGCAGCGTTCTTGGACAGGGGGGTAGCACTGAAGCTTTCTTT. The chain carries TRBV29-1 and TRBJ1-1, with 10 bases fitting TRBD1. V trimming: 5 bases; J trimming: 4 bases; junction bases outside the gene matches: 7. The CDR3 is 14 amino acids. Per germline, CDR1 SQVTM and CDR2 ANQGSEA.

The chain links TRBV9 to TRBJ2-5; the match to TRBD1 covers 8 bases. Germline trimming cut 3 bases from V and 5 bases from J; bases unmatched to any gene: 9. The CDR3 totals 15 residues. Germline-derived CDR1 and CDR2 are SGDLS and YYNGEE. As DNA, the CDR3 is TGTGCCAGCAGCGACGGACAGGGTGTGCGGGAGACCCAGTACTTC. Residues: CASSDGQGVRETQYF.

This clone was seen only once. The chain recombines TRBV4-1 with TRBJ2-4, with TRBD2 identical over 9 bases. Trimming took 4 bases from V and 0 from J; bases not matched to a gene: 7. The CDR3 loop spans 17 amino acids. CDR1 is MGHRA and CDR2 is YSYEKL in the germline V gene. The CDR3 DNA is TGCGCCAGCAGCCGCCTGAATAGCGGGGGAGCCAAAAACATTCAGTACTTC. This sequence encodes CASSRLNSGGAKNIQYF.

In this sample, this clone turned up a few times. CDR3: CASSDVLAGAYTQYF. Here the CDR3 DNA reads TGCGCCAGCAGTGATGTTCTAGCGGGGGCATATACGCAGTATTTT. The chain joins TRBV10-2 to TRBJ2-3; TRBD2 aligns across 10 bases. The CDR3 has 15 amino acids. With V trimmed by 3 bases and J by 7 bases, 7 bases remained unmatched. In germline, CDR1 is WSHSY, CDR2 SAAADI.

This chain uses TRBV5-6 with TRBJ1-1; 9 nucleotides align to TRBD1. J was trimmed by 4 bases and V by 2 bases; bases with no gene match: 9. The germline CDR1 and CDR2 sequences are SGHDT and YYEEEE. CDR3 length: 16 residues. The CDR3 DNA reads as TGTGCCAGCAGCTTCCGGACAGGGGTCGCCGCCACTGAAGCTTTCTTT. This codes for CASSFRTGVAATEAFF.

The V and J genes are TRBV4-2 and TRBJ1-2, with D unresolved. The V gene's germline CDR1 is LGHNA and CDR2 YNFKEQ. The V and J ends lost 7 bases and 1 base respectively, with 16 bases between them. This CDR3 has 15 residues. CDR3 nucleotide sequence: TGTGCCAGCAAGACTACTGCCCAGAATAACTATGGCTACACCTTC. Translation: CASKTTAQNNYGYTF.

This clone was picked up a small number of times. The CDR3 here is CASSLQRQQIYNEQFF. The CDR3 DNA reads TGCGCCAGCTCCCTACAACGCCAACAAATCTACAATGAGCAGTTCTTC. The chain uses TRBV4-1 and TRBJ2-1; D unclear. V was pared by 8 bases and J by 3 bases, with 20 bases between. The CDR3 is 16 amino acids. In germline, CDR1 is MGHRA, CDR2 YSYEKL.